Presented here are 10 T cell receptor beta chains from one specimen sequenced in a study of blood T cells in healthy people across ages. Using a J-beta primer mix together with a sample-barcoded 5' primer, a second PCR was run for about 7 to 12 cycles. TCRdb reprocessed the 5' RACE reads via MiXCR and lists one record per CDR3 protein. The table records around 1.5 million distinct CDR3 sequences, around 55% of them present only once. Sequences were obtained from blood. The receptors originated from a man younger than 35 in good health.

This clonotype turned up a few times. The chain links TRBV15 to TRBJ2-7, with 7 positions matching TRBD1. There are 17 residues in the CDR3. V lost 3 bases, J lost 2 bases, and 13 bases stayed unmatched. Germline V gives CDR1 LNHNV, CDR2 YYDKDF (reference sequence). The DNA for the CDR3 is TGTGCCACCAGCAGCGCAACTAACCGGGACAGTACCTACGAGCAGTACTTC. Amino acid sequence: CATSSATNRDSTYEQYF.

The chain combines TRBV18 with TRBJ2-6; 9 bases are a match to TRBD1. CDR1 and CDR2 (germline): KGHSH, LQKENI. J lost 4 bases, V lost 6 bases, and 7 bases had no gene match. The CDR3 spans 16 residues. The DNA of the CDR3 is TGTGCCAGCTCTCCCACAGGGGGCGACGGGGCCAACGTCCTGACTTTC. This gives the protein CASSPTGGDGANVLTF.

This chain uses TRBV20-1 with TRBJ2-2; D uncertain. CDR1 DFQATT and CDR2 SNEGSKA come from the germline V gene (reference sequence). V lost 7 bases, J lost 0 bases, and 9 bases lay in between. This CDR3 comprises 13 residues. CDR3 loop: CSVLRANTGELFF. The CDR3 coding sequence is TGCAGTGTTCTACGGGCGAACACCGGGGAGCTGTTTTTT.

This clonotype was detected only a few times. V is TRBV18 and J is TRBJ2-3; D call uncertain. Germline values: CDR1 KGHSH, CDR2 LQKENI. The CDR3 is 14 residues long. Trimming pared 3 bases from V and 3 bases from J, leaving 10 bases between. DNA of the CDR3: TGTGCCAGCTCACCTCTTTATAAAACAGATACGCAGTATTTT. Protein: CASSPLYKTDTQYF.

The chain couples TRBV5-6 to TRBJ1-1, with 8 bases lining up with TRBD1. The CDR3 is 15 residues long. Unmatched junction bases numbered 12, after V lost 3 bases and J lost 8 bases. Germline CDR1 reads SGHDT; CDR2 reads YYEEEE. For the CDR3, the DNA is TGTGCCAGCAGCTCGGTGGAGGCAGGGGGCTACGAAGCTTTCTTT. Encoded protein: CASSSVEAGGYEAFF.

This chain links TRBV5-1 with TRBJ2-7, with D perhaps matching TRBD1 or TRBD2 (7 bases each). CDR1 is SGHRS and CDR2 is YFSETQ in the germline V gene. Trimming pared 2 bases from V and 3 bases from J, leaving 18 bases between. CDR3 length: 16 amino acids. CDR3 sequence (DNA): TGCGCCAGCAGCTTTCTCTGGGGGGGACAGAGCTACGAGCAGTACTTC. Encoded protein: CASSFLWGGQSYEQYF.

The chain has TRBV13 and TRBJ2-7; tentatively, D is TRBD2 (5 bases). Germline loops: CDR1 PRHDT, CDR2 FYEKMQ (reference sequence). The CDR3 is made up of 15 amino acids. V was shortened by 5 bases and J by 1 base, with 15 bases between the two germline ends. Here the CDR3 reads CASSAVTGSSYEQYF. The DNA for the CDR3 is TGTGCCAGCAGCGCCGTGACGGGGTCTTCCTACGAGCAGTACTTC.

The V and J genes are TRBV4-1 and TRBJ2-1; perhaps TRBD2 as D (6 bases). V lost 0 bases, J lost 4 bases, and 16 bases lay in between. The germline gives CDR1 MGHRA, CDR2 YSYEKL. The CDR3 totals 17 residues. In nucleotides, the CDR3 is TGCGCCAGCAGCCAAGATAGGATTGGCGGGGATTACAATGAGCAGTTCTTC. It yields the protein CASSQDRIGGDYNEQFF.

This clonotype was counted a few times. The CDR3 loop is CSARAGTPETQYF. DNA for the CDR3: TGCAGTGCTAGGGCGGGGACCCCCGAGACCCAGTACTTC. This chain uses TRBV20-1 with TRBJ2-5; maybe TRBD2 (6 bases). V was clipped by 3 bases and J by 5 bases, with 13 bases between them. The CDR3 has 13 amino acids. Germline V CDR1 and CDR2: DFQATT, SNEGSKA (reference sequence).

J is TRBJ2-1 and V is TRBV20-1; D is undetermined. Trimming stripped 8 bases from V and 6 bases from J, with 17 bases between. Germline loops: CDR1 DFQATT, CDR2 SNEGSKA (reference sequence). The CDR3 is 13 amino acids. This CDR3 reads CSPEASRPNEQFF. CDR3 sequence (DNA): TGCAGTCCCGAGGCGTCCCGACCCAATGAGCAGTTCTTC.